The 2 T cell receptor beta chains below come from one sample, sequenced in a study of chemoradiotherapy in HPV16-positive cancers. Clones were sequenced by immunoSEQ multiplex PCR, and TCRdb holds only the in-frame ones, with some missing. Of roughly 14,000 clones listed, under 85% are singletons. The specimen was collected from a patient who underwent chemoradiotherapy. The source is a human donor with HPV-associated anogenital cancer.

This chain connects TRBV7-6 to TRBJ2-2; D is undetermined. Germline CDR1 SGHVS, CDR2 FNYEAQ. The CDR3 is 13 amino acids. V lost 5 bases to trimming and J lost 7 bases, with 11 bases between them. The CDR3 spells CASSAYAGGELFF. Written as DNA, the CDR3 is TGTGCCAGCAGCGCTTATGCCGGCGGGGAGCTGTTTTTT.

A single count supports this clone. V usage is TRBV28 and J usage is TRBJ2-7; 12 nucleotides agree with TRBD2. The CDR3 covers 14 residues. Germline lookup yields CDR1 MDHEN and CDR2 SYDVKM. Unmatched junction bases numbered 8, after V lost 5 bases and J lost 9 bases. The CDR3 here is CASSELAGGVGQYF. In DNA form, the CDR3 reads TGTGCCAGCAGTGAACTAGCGGGAGGTGTCGGGCAGTACTTC.